Listed below are T cell receptor beta chains from one sample, sequenced in a study of shared clonotypes between healthy human individuals. Repertoires were generated with immunoSEQ multiplex PCR, while TCRdb's copy carries only in-frame clones and drops some. The repertoire includes 850,000 to 1,200,000 clones, 60% to 80% of them detected once, and 1.5% sits in the top ten. Sequenced material: memory CD4+ T cells sorted from blood. Source of these receptors: a man younger than 35 in good health. CDR3s include the opening cysteine and the closing phenylalanine or tryptophan. D genes are given only for firm matches. Only part of the rows carry a size: once, few, many, or a class if the clone is expanded.

d_call: NA; v_call: TRBV30; clone_size: NA; j_call: TRBJ2-1; cdr3_aa: CAWSAGPRRQFF; cdr3_nt: TGTGCCTGGAGCGCGGGACCAAGAAGGCAGTTCTTC
d_call: NA; v_call: TRBV28; clone_size: NA; j_call: TRBJ2-2; cdr3_aa: CASSLGRGNTGELFF; cdr3_nt: TGTGCCAGCAGTTTGGGCAGGGGTAACACCGGGGAGCTGTTTTTT
d_call: NA; v_call: TRBV7-2; clone_size: NA; j_call: TRBJ2-5; cdr3_aa: CASSTQQGRETQYF; cdr3_nt: TGTGCCAGCAGCACCCAACAGGGTAGGGAGACCCAGTACTTC
d_call: NA; v_call: TRBV7-9; clone_size: few; j_call: TRBJ1-6; cdr3_aa: CASSGTGYNSPLHF; cdr3_nt: TGTGCCAGCAGCGGTACGGGCTATAATTCACCCCTCCACTTT
d_call: TRBD2; v_call: TRBV6-5; clone_size: NA; j_call: TRBJ2-5; cdr3_aa: CASSYTDTGGTQYF; cdr3_nt: TGTGCCAGCAGTTACACGGATACGGGAGGGACCCAGTACTTC
d_call: NA; v_call: TRBV10-3; clone_size: NA; j_call: TRBJ2-2; cdr3_aa: CATMQRGVSNTGELFF; cdr3_nt: TGTGCCACCATGCAGCGCGGGGTTTCGAACACCGGGGAGCTGTTTTTT
d_call: NA; v_call: TRBV2; clone_size: few; j_call: TRBJ1-1; cdr3_aa: CASSIRVTEAFF; cdr3_nt: TGTGCCAGCAGTATACGGGTTACTGAAGCTTTCTTT
d_call: TRBD2; v_call: TRBV19; clone_size: once; j_call: TRBJ2-1; cdr3_aa: CASSRSGSVNEQFF; cdr3_nt: TGTGCCAGTAGTCGTAGCGGGAGTGTGAATGAGCAGTTCTTC
d_call: TRBD1; v_call: TRBV5-1; clone_size: NA; j_call: TRBJ2-2; cdr3_aa: CASSILQGSGELFF; cdr3_nt: TGCGCCAGCAGCATATTACAGGGGTCCGGGGAGCTGTTTTTT
d_call: TRBD2; v_call: TRBV7-2; clone_size: NA; j_call: TRBJ2-3; cdr3_aa: CASSPGLSTDTQYF; cdr3_nt: TGTGCCAGCAGCCCGGGACTAAGCACAGATACGCAGTATTTT
d_call: NA; v_call: TRBV9; clone_size: NA; j_call: TRBJ1-1; cdr3_aa: CASSVALNTEAFF; cdr3_nt: TGTGCCAGCAGCGTAGCATTGAACACTGAAGCTTTCTTT
d_call: NA; v_call: TRBV7-2; clone_size: NA; j_call: TRBJ2-3; cdr3_aa: CASSYGDTQYF; cdr3_nt: TGTGCCAGCAGCTATGGAGATACGCAGTATTTT
d_call: NA; v_call: TRBV6-5; clone_size: NA; j_call: TRBJ2-7; cdr3_aa: CASRTLGTYEQYF; cdr3_nt: TGTGCCAGCAGAACCCTCGGCACCTACGAGCAGTACTTC
d_call: NA; v_call: TRBV19; clone_size: NA; j_call: TRBJ1-5; cdr3_aa: CASSMEGGSYSNQPQHF; cdr3_nt: TGTGCCAGTAGTATGGAGGGTGGGAGCTATAGCAATCAGCCCCAGCATTTT
d_call: NA; v_call: TRBV27; clone_size: NA; j_call: TRBJ2-2; cdr3_aa: CASSWSGTTGELFF; cdr3_nt: TGTGCCAGCAGTTGGTCCGGGACCACCGGGGAGCTGTTTTTT
d_call: NA; v_call: TRBV5-5; clone_size: many; j_call: TRBJ2-7; cdr3_aa: CASSSTGTSSYEQYF; cdr3_nt: TGTGCCAGCAGCTCAACCGGGACATCTTCTTACGAGCAGTACTTC
d_call: TRBD1; v_call: TRBV5-1; clone_size: NA; j_call: TRBJ1-6; cdr3_aa: CASSLTGQLNSPLHF; cdr3_nt: TGCGCCAGCAGCTTAACGGGACAGCTGAATTCACCCCTCCACTTT
d_call: TRBD1; v_call: TRBV6-4; clone_size: NA; j_call: TRBJ2-7; cdr3_aa: CARTNGQGVYEQYF; cdr3_nt: TGTGCCAGGACGAATGGACAGGGGGTCTACGAGCAGTACTTC
d_call: NA; v_call: TRBV5-1; clone_size: NA; j_call: TRBJ2-2; cdr3_aa: CASSLNSRKDLGELFF; cdr3_nt: TGCGCCAGCAGCTTGAACTCGCGGAAAGACCTCGGGGAGCTGTTTTTT
d_call: TRBD2; v_call: TRBV5-1; clone_size: NA; j_call: TRBJ2-1; cdr3_aa: CASSHGLAGGHNEQFF; cdr3_nt: TGCGCCAGCAGCCACGGACTAGCGGGAGGCCACAATGAGCAGTTCTTC
d_call: NA; v_call: TRBV14; clone_size: NA; j_call: TRBJ2-5; cdr3_aa: CASSPSVGQETQYF; cdr3_nt: TGTGCCAGCAGCCCCAGCGTGGGACAAGAGACCCAGTACTTC
d_call: TRBD1; v_call: TRBV6-5; clone_size: NA; j_call: TRBJ1-3; cdr3_aa: CASSYRTGTGNTIYF; cdr3_nt: TGTGCCAGCAGTTACCGGACAGGAACTGGAAACACCATATATTTT
d_call: NA; v_call: TRBV27; clone_size: NA; j_call: TRBJ1-1; cdr3_aa: CASSSRGEAFF; cdr3_nt: TGTGCCAGCAGTTCCCGGGGTGAAGCTTTCTTT
d_call: NA; v_call: TRBV19; clone_size: NA; j_call: TRBJ1-1; cdr3_aa: CASSMLTGGMNTEAFF; cdr3_nt: TGTGCCAGTAGTATGTTGACAGGTGGGATGAACACTGAAGCTTTCTTT
d_call: NA; v_call: TRBV7-9; clone_size: NA; j_call: TRBJ1-1; cdr3_aa: CASSLEAGRVGTEAFF; cdr3_nt: TGTGCCAGCAGCTTAGAAGCTGGCAGGGTGGGCACTGAAGCTTTCTTT
d_call: TRBD2; v_call: TRBV6-6; clone_size: once; j_call: TRBJ2-6; cdr3_aa: CASSSGGVGANVLTF; cdr3_nt: TGTGCCAGCAGTTCTGGGGGGGTGGGGGCCAACGTCCTGACTTTC
d_call: NA; v_call: TRBV25-1; clone_size: few; j_call: TRBJ1-2; cdr3_aa: CASSDRGGYTF; cdr3_nt: TGTGCCAGCAGTGACAGGGGTGGCTACACCTTC
d_call: NA; v_call: TRBV1; clone_size: once; j_call: TRBJ2-7; cdr3_aa: CTTPGVIMTGLSYEQYF; cdr3_nt: TGCACCACCCCCGGGGTAATTATGACCGGACTCTCCTACGAGCAGTACTTC
d_call: NA; v_call: TRBV19; clone_size: NA; j_call: TRBJ1-2; cdr3_aa: CASSIPQMTGYTF; cdr3_nt: TGTGCCAGTAGTATACCTCAAATGACAGGCTACACCTTC
d_call: NA; v_call: TRBV10-1; clone_size: NA; j_call: TRBJ2-5; cdr3_aa: CASSDSGVAQETQYF; cdr3_nt: TGCGCCAGCAGTGATTCCGGCGTAGCCCAAGAGACCCAGTACTTC
d_call: NA; v_call: TRBV6-1; clone_size: NA; j_call: TRBJ1-1; cdr3_aa: CASSSPARETEAFF; cdr3_nt: TGTGCCAGCAGTTCCCCGGCCCGGGAAACTGAAGCTTTCTTT
d_call: NA; v_call: TRBV10-3; clone_size: NA; j_call: TRBJ2-3; cdr3_aa: CAISVRVNTDTQYF; cdr3_nt: TGTGCCATCAGTGTGCGGGTTAACACAGATACGCAGTATTTT
d_call: NA; v_call: TRBV7-9; clone_size: once; j_call: TRBJ1-1; cdr3_aa: CASSLHGPNTEAFF; cdr3_nt: TGTGCCAGCAGCTTACATGGACCGAACACTGAAGCTTTCTTT
d_call: NA; v_call: TRBV5-1; clone_size: NA; j_call: TRBJ2-7; cdr3_aa: CASSLGQGGYEQYF; cdr3_nt: TGCGCCAGCAGCTTGGGACAAGGGGGCTACGAGCAGTACTTC
d_call: NA; v_call: TRBV28; clone_size: NA; j_call: TRBJ1-5; cdr3_aa: CASRVIDQPQHF; cdr3_nt: TGTGCCAGCAGGGTCATCGATCAGCCCCAGCATTTT
d_call: TRBD2; v_call: TRBV29-1; clone_size: NA; j_call: TRBJ2-1; cdr3_aa: CSVALAGGLIHEQFF; cdr3_nt: TGCAGCGTTGCTCTAGCGGGGGGTCTCATACATGAGCAGTTCTTC
d_call: NA; v_call: TRBV5-1; clone_size: few; j_call: TRBJ1-6; cdr3_aa: CASSLATGQNSPLHF; cdr3_nt: TGCGCCAGCAGCTTGGCCACAGGGCAGAATTCACCCCTCCACTTT
d_call: NA; v_call: TRBV5-1; clone_size: NA; j_call: TRBJ2-7; cdr3_aa: CASSLVTGGSEQYF; cdr3_nt: TGCGCCAGCAGCTTGGTCACAGGTGGGAGCGAGCAGTACTTC
d_call: TRBD2; v_call: TRBV5-6; clone_size: NA; j_call: TRBJ2-5; cdr3_aa: CASSSGGLAGGQETQYF; cdr3_nt: TGTGCCAGCAGCTCCGGGGGACTAGCGGGAGGACAAGAGACCCAGTACTTC
d_call: TRBD2; v_call: TRBV29-1; clone_size: once; j_call: TRBJ2-1; cdr3_aa: CSAPMSGGRGGRVYNEQFF; cdr3_nt: TGCAGCGCCCCCATGTCCGGGGGGCGCGGCGGGAGGGTCTACAATGAGCAGTTCTTC
d_call: TRBD1; v_call: TRBV27; clone_size: NA; j_call: TRBJ1-1; cdr3_aa: CASSRQGSKGNTEAFF; cdr3_nt: TGTGCCAGCAGCCGACAGGGCTCGAAGGGGAACACTGAAGCTTTCTTT
d_call: NA; v_call: TRBV30; clone_size: NA; j_call: TRBJ2-3; cdr3_aa: CAHDWESTDTQYF; cdr3_nt: TGTGCCCACGACTGGGAAAGCACAGATACGCAGTATTTT
d_call: TRBD1; v_call: TRBV6-5; clone_size: NA; j_call: TRBJ1-2; cdr3_aa: CASSGTGAGYTF; cdr3_nt: TGTGCCAGCAGTGGGACAGGTGCTGGCTACACCTTC
d_call: TRBD2; v_call: TRBV10-2; clone_size: NA; j_call: TRBJ2-5; cdr3_aa: CASSSSGRQETQYF; cdr3_nt: TGCGCCAGCAGTAGTAGCGGGAGACAAGAGACCCAGTACTTC
d_call: NA; v_call: TRBV18; clone_size: few; j_call: TRBJ2-7; cdr3_aa: CASSPPAAGTYEQYF; cdr3_nt: TGTGCCAGCTCACCACCGGCGGCAGGGACCTACGAGCAGTACTTC
d_call: TRBD2; v_call: TRBV5-6; clone_size: NA; j_call: TRBJ2-1; cdr3_aa: CASSWSGGNNEQFF; cdr3_nt: TGTGCCAGCAGCTGGAGCGGGGGGAACAATGAGCAGTTCTTC
d_call: NA; v_call: TRBV15; clone_size: many; j_call: TRBJ2-5; cdr3_aa: CATSRDQQETQYF; cdr3_nt: TGTGCCACCAGCAGAGATCAGCAAGAGACCCAGTACTTC
d_call: NA; v_call: TRBV19; clone_size: NA; j_call: TRBJ2-2; cdr3_aa: CATRTVGVGTGELFF; cdr3_nt: TGTGCCACCAGAACCGTGGGGGTGGGCACCGGGGAGCTGTTTTTT
d_call: TRBD1; v_call: TRBV7-2; clone_size: NA; j_call: TRBJ2-2; cdr3_aa: CASSLSRGTNTGELFF; cdr3_nt: TGTGCCAGCAGCTTGTCCAGGGGGACGAACACCGGGGAGCTGTTTTTT
d_call: NA; v_call: TRBV5-4; clone_size: NA; j_call: TRBJ2-7; cdr3_aa: CASSFPGLHEQYF; cdr3_nt: TGTGCCAGCAGCTTCCCGGGACTTCACGAGCAGTACTTC
d_call: NA; v_call: TRBV9; clone_size: few; j_call: TRBJ2-3; cdr3_aa: CASSVERTDTQYF; cdr3_nt: TGTGCCAGCAGCGTAGAGAGGACAGATACGCAGTATTTT
d_call: NA; v_call: TRBV6-1; clone_size: once; j_call: TRBJ2-1; cdr3_aa: CASSDLGGARNNEQFF; cdr3_nt: TGTGCCAGCAGTGATCTGGGGGGGGCCCGTAACAATGAGCAGTTCTTC